The 10 T cell receptor beta chains listed next were all sequenced from one sample in a study of early stage breast cancer tumors. Profiled with immunoSEQ multiplex PCR; TCRdb holds only in-frame clones, not every one. The sample has tens of thousands of clones, just over 90% seen once. The sequenced material came from blood. These receptor sequences come from a person aged 70 to 85 with breast cancer.

This clone has just one count. The chain couples TRBV4-3 to TRBJ2-1; 7 bases fit TRBD2. The CDR3 is 15 amino acids. CDR1 and CDR2 from the germline V gene are LGHNA and YSLEER. The V and J ends lost 1 base and 1 base, in that order; junction bases with no gene match: 1. This CDR3 is CASSQARGSYNEQFF. The CDR3 DNA sequence: TGCGCCAGCAGCCAAGCGCGGGGGTCCTACAATGAGCAGTTCTTC.

This chain connects TRBV5-1 to TRBJ1-1; D unresolved. Germline V gene lookup returns CDR1 SGHRS and CDR2 YFSETQ. This CDR3 is 13 amino acids long. V lost 3 bases and J 4 bases, leaving 10 bases between the germline ends. The CDR3 loop is CASSSMEGTEAFF. The CDR3 DNA follows: TGCGCCAGCAGCTCGATGGAGGGCACTGAAGCTTTCTTT.

The chain joins TRBV14 to TRBJ2-1; a possible D gene is TRBD1 (5 bases). The CDR3 length is 17 residues. Trimming shortened V by 0 bases and J by 1 base, and 13 bases separated the two germline ends. Germline values: CDR1 SGHDN, CDR2 FVKESK. The CDR3 protein is CASSQEGQGVSYNEQFF. CDR3 bases: TGTGCCAGCAGCCAAGAAGGTCAGGGCGTTTCCTACAATGAGCAGTTCTTC.

The chain employs TRBV11-2 and TRBJ2-7, with 9 positions matching TRBD1. The CDR3 consists of 15 residues. Looked up from germline, CDR1 is SGHAT and CDR2 is FQNNGV. The ends lost 1 base at V and 3 bases at J; junction bases unmatched: 4. The CDR3 is CASSLGLGQGYEQYF. The CDR3 bases are TGTGCCAGCAGCTTAGGACTGGGACAGGGCTACGAGCAGTACTTC.

This clone was detected once. An end of the junction differs from the germline gene, which may be a read error. CDR3: CASSKARAEGTEAFF. The CDR3, as DNA: TGTGCCAGCAGTAAAGCGCGGGCCGAGGGTACTGAAGCTTTCTTT. The J gene is TRBJ1-1, the V gene TRBV2; D remains ambiguous. Germline CDR1 and CDR2: SNHLY and FYNNEI. CDR3 size: 15 residues.

The chain combines TRBV6-5 with TRBJ2-5, with TRBD1 as a possible D gene (5 bases). The CDR3 consists of 14 residues. The V end lost 0 bases, the J end lost 4 bases, and 9 bases lay between the germline ends. Germline CDR1 MNHEY, CDR2 SVGAGI. This CDR3 is CASSYSRQGETQYF. CDR3 nucleotide sequence: TGTGCCAGCAGTTACTCGAGGCAGGGAGAGACCCAGTACTTC.

This rearrangement joins TRBV4-3 to TRBJ2-5; D remains unclear. This CDR3 has 13 residues. V was clipped by 1 base and J by 2 bases, with 5 bases between them. The germline V gene encodes CDR1 LGHNA and CDR2 YSLEER. CDR3 sequence: CASSQVLQETQYF. In DNA form, the CDR3 reads TGCGCCAGCAGCCAAGTCCTACAAGAGACCCAGTACTTC.

V gene TRBV7-2 combines with J gene TRBJ1-5, with a tentative D call TRBD1 (6 bases). Germline CDR1 reads SGHTA; CDR2 reads FQGNSA. The V end lost 5 bases, the J end lost 5 bases, and 16 bases lay between the germline ends. The CDR3 runs to 15 residues. In nucleotides, the CDR3 is TGTGCCAGCAGCCCTGAATGGGGGCAGCATCAGCCCCAGCATTTT. As protein: CASSPEWGQHQPQHF.

This clone was observed once. The chain uses TRBV29-1 and TRBJ1-1, with D maybe TRBD1 (5 bases). The CDR3 is 16 amino acids. The V gene lost 4 bases and the J gene lost 1 base, with 19 bases spanning the gap. CDR1 SQVTM and CDR2 ANQGSEA come from the germline V gene. DNA for the CDR3: TGCAGCGTTGTCCGGAGGGACGGCCCGGGGAACACTGAAGCTTTCTTT. Protein sequence: CSVVRRDGPGNTEAFF.

In this sample, this clone turned up once. The V gene is TRBV9, the J gene TRBJ2-5, with D possibly TRBD2 on 5 matching bases. This CDR3 spans 14 amino acids. Trimming took off 3 bases at V and 4 bases at J, with 13 bases between the two ends. Per germline, CDR1 SGDLS and CDR2 YYNGEE. CDR3 protein: CASSDRTAGETQYF. As DNA, the CDR3 is TGTGCCAGCAGCGACCGGACCGCGGGAGAGACCCAGTACTTC. Variable domain in full (rest from reference TRBV9 and TRBJ2-5): DSGVTQTPKHLITATGQRVTLRCSPRSGDLSVYWYQQSLDQGLQFLIQYYNGEERAKGNILERFSAQQFPDLHSELNLSSLELGDSALYFCASSDRTAGETQYFGPGTRLLVL.